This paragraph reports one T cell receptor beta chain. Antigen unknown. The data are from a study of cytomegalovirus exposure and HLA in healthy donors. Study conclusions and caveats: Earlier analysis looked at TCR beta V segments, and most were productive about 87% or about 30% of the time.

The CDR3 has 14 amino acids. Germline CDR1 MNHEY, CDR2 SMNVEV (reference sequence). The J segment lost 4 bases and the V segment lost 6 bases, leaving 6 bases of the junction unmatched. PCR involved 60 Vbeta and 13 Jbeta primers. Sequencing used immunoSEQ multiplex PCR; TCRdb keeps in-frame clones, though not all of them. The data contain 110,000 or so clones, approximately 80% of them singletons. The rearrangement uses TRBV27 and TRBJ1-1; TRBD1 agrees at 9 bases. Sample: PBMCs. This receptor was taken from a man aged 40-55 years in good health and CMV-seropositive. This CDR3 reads CASRRDRGSTEAFF. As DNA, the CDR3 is TGTGCCAGCAGAAGAGACAGGGGGAGCACTGAAGCTTTCTTT.